The 28 T cell receptor beta chains presented below share a single source sample, sequenced in a study of response to subunit inactivated influenza vaccine. TCRdb recomputed calls from the RT-PCR reads with MiXCR, one row per CDR3 protein. The sample shows hundreds of thousands of distinct CDR3 sequences, 6% to 9% of them seen only once. The sample here was PBMCs from blood, taken roughly 24 months after vaccination. Source of these receptors: a man aged 45 to 75 who received an inactivated influenza vaccine.

The table lists this clonotype with many counts. The junction differs from germline at one of its ends, possibly a read error. The chain has TRBV20-1 and TRBJ1-1, with 7 bases fitting TRBD1. The CDR3 is 13 residues long. The germline V gene has CDR1 DFQATT and CDR2 SNEGSKA (reference sequence). CDR3 nucleotides: TGCAGTGCAAGAGAGGGGGCGTACACTGAAGCTTTCTTT. It is translated as CSAREGAYTEAFF.

The gene calls are TRBV6-2 or TRBV6-3 and TRBJ2-7; possibly TRBD1 for D (6 bases). Per germline, CDR1 MNHEY and CDR2 SVGEGT. The V end was cut by 6 bases, the J end by 3 bases, with 18 bases between. The length of the CDR3 is 15 residues. DNA for the CDR3: TGTGCCAGCAGCCCATACAGGGTTTCGGACTACGAGCAGTACTTC. This encodes CASSPYRVSDYEQYF.

This clonotype was observed a handful of times. V usage is TRBV29-1 and J usage is TRBJ2-1; TRBD2 matches 13 bases. The CDR3 runs 15 residues. V shed 7 bases, J shed 3 bases, and the junction held 6 bases outside the gene matches. Germline CDR1 reads SQVTM; CDR2 reads ANQGSEA. The CDR3 DNA reads TGCAGCGGGAGGACTAGCGGGAGCGACTACAATGAGCAGTTCTTC. It specifies CSGRTSGSDYNEQFF.

With respect to this clonotype: Given a much more abundant clone one base away, this may be a read error. The genes are TRBV20-1 and TRBJ2-5; D perhaps matches TRBD1 (6 bases). V lost 2 bases and J lost 4, with 20 bases in between. Germline CDR1 and CDR2: DFQATT and SNEGSKA (reference sequence). CDR3 length equals 16 residues. The CDR3 bases are TGCAGTGCTAGACCCTTTAGACAGGCGGCAACAGAGACCCAGTACTTC. It encodes CSARPFRQAATETQYF.

This chain connects TRBV20-1 to TRBJ2-6; no clear D gene. The CDR3 length is 13 residues. Trimming took 1 base from V and 2 from J, leaving 3 bases between them. Looked up from germline, CDR1 is DFQATT and CDR2 is SNEGSKA (reference sequence). In nucleotides, the CDR3 is TGCAGTGCTAGAGCGACTGGGGCCAACGTCCTGACTTTC. Amino acids: CSARATGANVLTF.

This clonotype was seen only a few times. This chain joins TRBV19 and TRBJ1-3; the match to TRBD1 covers 10 bases. The germline gives CDR1 LNHDA, CDR2 SQIVND (reference sequence). This CDR3 contains 17 residues. Unmatched junction bases numbered 7, after V lost 3 bases and J lost 2 bases. CDR3 in DNA: TGTGCCAGTAGTATCGATGGACAGGGGGGAGCTGGAAACACCATATATTTT. Translating it yields CASSIDGQGGAGNTIYF.

This clonotype was seen more than once but under ten times. This rearrangement joins TRBV7-2 to TRBJ1-6; D is unclear. CDR1 is SGHTA and CDR2 is FQGNSA in the germline V gene. The CDR3 loop spans 13 amino acids. V lost 0 bases and J lost 14, with 11 bases in between. The CDR3 DNA sequence: TGTGCCAGCAGCTTAGCTGTGGGGAGGACCCTCCACTTT. Protein: CASSLAVGRTLHF.

This clonotype was seen a few times. This chain connects TRBV19 to TRBJ2-1; unclear D gene. CDR3 length equals 14 residues. Trimming shortened V by 3 bases and J by 7 bases, and 13 bases separated the two germline ends. CDR1 and CDR2 (germline): LNHDA, SQIVND (reference sequence). CDR3 protein: CASSMGYGLNEQFF. DNA of the CDR3: TGTGCCAGTAGTATGGGTTATGGTCTGAATGAGCAGTTCTTC.

This clonotype was counted ten times or more. The chain employs TRBV12-3 or TRBV12-4 and TRBJ2-2, with 8 bases identical to TRBD2. CDR3 length: 16 amino acids. Unmatched junction bases numbered 6, after V lost 2 bases and J lost 4 bases. The CDR3 protein is CASSLFTSGITGELFF. Here the CDR3 DNA reads TGTGCCAGCAGTTTATTTACTAGCGGAATCACCGGGGAGCTGTTTTTT.

The chain links TRBV19 to TRBJ2-2; D unclear. Trimming took 10 bases from V and 6 from J, leaving 21 bases between them. This CDR3 spans 15 amino acids. Germline V gene lookup returns CDR1 LNHDA and CDR2 SQIVND (reference sequence). This chain's CDR3 is CATLGAPARSGELFF. CDR3 sequence (DNA): TGTGCCACTCTCGGAGCACCCGCCAGGTCCGGGGAGCTGTTTTTT.

At least ten counts were recorded for this clonotype. The J gene is TRBJ2-5, the V gene TRBV11-2, with D unclear. From germline, CDR1 is SGHAT and CDR2 FQNNGV. CDR3 length: 15 amino acids. Trimming removed 1 base at V and 2 bases at J, with 11 bases between. CDR3 region: CASSLAGWSQETQYF. In nucleotides, the CDR3 is TGTGCCAGCAGCTTAGCGGGCTGGTCTCAAGAGACCCAGTACTTC. The full variable domain, its missing parts supplied by reference TRBV11-2 and TRBJ2-5, is EAGVAQSPRYKIIEKRQSVAFWCNPISGHATLYWYQQILGQGPKLLIQFQNNGVVDDSQLPKDRFSAERLKGVDSTLKIQPAKLEDSAVYLCASSLAGWSQETQYFGPGTRLLVL.

This clonotype was counted ten times or more. This chain links TRBV5-5 with TRBJ2-1; TRBD2 is a possible D gene (5 bases). V lost 4 bases, J lost 2 bases, and 13 bases lay in between. Germline CDR1 and CDR2: SGHKS and YYEKEE (reference sequence). This CDR3 contains 15 residues. CDR3 nucleotides: TGTGCCAGCAGCCCAGCAGGAGGTCCCTACAATGAGCAGTTCTTC. Its translation: CASSPAGGPYNEQFF.

V and J are TRBV3-1 and TRBJ1-4, with D possibly being TRBD1 (6 bases). V gave up 4 bases and J gave up 5 bases, with 14 bases separating them. The CDR3 runs to 15 residues. Germline-derived CDR1 and CDR2 are LGHDT and YNNKEL (reference sequence). The CDR3, as DNA: TGTGCCAGCAGCCCAAGGGGGACTCCGAATGAAAAACTGTTTTTT. Translation gives CASSPRGTPNEKLFF.

V gene TRBV10-3 combines with J gene TRBJ2-1; D is perhaps TRBD2 (5 bases). The CDR3 length is 15 residues. Germline values: CDR1 ENHRY, CDR2 SYGVKD. The ends were cut back, 0 bases at V and 6 bases at J, with 12 bases in the middle. CDR3 sequence: CAISESIGVSNEQFF. The CDR3 coding sequence is TGTGCCATCAGTGAGTCGATCGGGGTATCCAATGAGCAGTTCTTC.

This clonotype appeared a few times. The chain recombines TRBV12-3 or TRBV12-4 with TRBJ2-5; D is tentatively TRBD1 or TRBD2 (5 bases each). The CDR3 length is 15 residues. The germline V and J ends were trimmed by 5 bases and 0 bases, with 13 bases remaining between them. The CDR3 spells CASSLGPGHQETQYF. The CDR3 nucleotides read TGTGCCAGCAGTCTGGGACCGGGACACCAAGAGACCCAGTACTTC.

This clonotype was counted only a few times. The chain has TRBV6-1 and TRBJ1-2; no clear D gene. The germline V gene has CDR1 MNHNS and CDR2 SASEGT. The CDR3 covers 13 residues. Between the trimmed V and J ends, which lost 4 bases and 8 bases, there was a span of 14 bases. CDR3 in amino acids: CASSGNPGGGYTF. CDR3 in DNA: TGTGCCAGCAGTGGAAACCCCGGCGGGGGCTACACCTTC.

The chain links TRBV6-2 or TRBV6-3 to TRBJ2-7; TRBD2 matches at 7 bases. Losses at the gene ends were 2 bases for V and 4 bases for J; bases not matched to a gene: 11. Germline CDR1 reads MNHEY; CDR2 reads SVGEGT. The CDR3 covers 16 residues. The CDR3 bases are TGTGCCAGCAGTTACGGACGGGACGGGAGGAGATACGAGCAGTACTTC. Its translation is CASSYGRDGRRYEQYF.

This clonotype was found a few times. V is TRBV7-2 and J is TRBJ1-1; TRBD1 matches 7 bases. CDR1 and CDR2 from the germline V gene are SGHTA and FQGNSA. Germline trimming cut 1 base from V and 8 bases from J; bases unmatched to any gene: 7. This CDR3 spans 14 amino acids. CDR3 sequence: CASSLEGARGEAFF. The CDR3 nucleotides read TGTGCCAGCAGCTTAGAGGGGGCGCGGGGGGAAGCTTTCTTT.

The genes are TRBV5-1 and TRBJ2-3; D not certain. CDR1 is SGHRS, CDR2 YFSETQ, per germline. V gave up 4 bases and J gave up 0 bases, with 9 bases separating them. The CDR3 extends over 14 amino acids. DNA for the CDR3: TGCGCCAGCAGCCCGTCCACTAGCACAGATACGCAGTATTTT. The encoded protein is CASSPSTSTDTQYF.

To note about this clonotype: A read error may be the cause here, since a much bigger clone is one base away. This chain uses TRBV7-2 with TRBJ2-3; TRBD1 aligns across 8 bases. This CDR3 spans 15 amino acids. CDR1 and CDR2 (germline): SGHTA, FQGNSA. This CDR3 reads CARSLWAGGVDTQYF. DNA for the CDR3: TGTGCCAGGAGCTTATGGGCAGGGGGCGTAGATACGCAGTATTTT. Based on the CDR3 plus reference TRBV7-2 and TRBJ2-3, the full variable domain is GAGVSQSPSNKVTEKGKDVELRCDPISGHTALYWYRQSLGQGLEFLIYFQGNSAPDKSGLPSDRFSAERTGGSVSTLTIQRTQQEDSAVYLCARSLWAGGVDTQYFGPGTRLTVL.

This clonotype has just a few counts. This chain joins TRBV5-1 and TRBJ2-2; perhaps TRBD1 as D (6 bases). The CDR3 consists of 16 residues. From germline, CDR1 is SGHRS and CDR2 YFSETQ. The ends were cut back, 0 bases at V and 0 bases at J, with 9 bases in the middle. The DNA for the CDR3 is TGCGCCAGCAGCTTGGTACAGGGCCCGAACACCGGGGAGCTGTTTTTT. Its protein product is CASSLVQGPNTGELFF.

The V gene is TRBV5-1, the J gene TRBJ2-7; 11 bases agree with TRBD1. The germline V gene has CDR1 SGHRS and CDR2 YFSETQ. The V and J ends lost 0 bases and 5 bases, in that order; junction bases with no gene match: 4. The CDR3 is 15 amino acids. CDR3 sequence: CASSLVGQGANEQYF. The CDR3 DNA follows: TGCGCCAGCAGCTTGGTTGGACAGGGGGCTAACGAGCAGTACTTC.

At least ten counts were recorded for this clonotype. The CDR3 region is CASSPPSSGRGSGEQFF. The CDR3 DNA reads as TGTGCCAGCTCACCACCGTCTAGCGGGAGGGGTTCGGGTGAGCAGTTCTTC. The gene calls are TRBV18 and TRBJ2-1; 12 bases map to TRBD2. CDR3 length equals 17 residues. Trimming removed 0 bases from V and 9 bases from J; junction bases left unmatched: 9. Germline V lookup: CDR1 KGHSH, CDR2 LQKENI.

This clonotype was seen ten or more times. The genes are TRBV18 and TRBJ2-7; 10 nucleotides line up with TRBD1. The CDR3 length is 15 residues. After removal of 3 bases from V and 5 bases from J, the junction contained 7 bases not matched to a gene. The germline V gene has CDR1 KGHSH and CDR2 LQKENI. This CDR3 reads CASSPETGQGNEQYF. CDR3 in DNA: TGTGCCAGCTCACCGGAGACGGGACAGGGGAACGAGCAGTACTTC.

This clonotype was seen ten or more times. The chain has TRBV5-5 and TRBJ1-4; D is perhaps TRBD1 (6 bases). The CDR3 has 15 residues. Trimming cost V 4 bases and J 8 bases, with 18 bases left between them. Germline assignment: CDR1 SGHKS and CDR2 YYEKEE (reference sequence). The CDR3 DNA follows: TGTGCCAGCAGCCGGGACATAGGGTCGGTAGAAAAACTGTTTTTT. This translates into CASSRDIGSVEKLFF.

The CDR3 here is CAISALGRDTEAFF. Written as DNA, the CDR3 is TGTGCCATCAGTGCATTGGGGCGGGACACTGAAGCTTTCTTT. The rearrangement joins TRBV10-3 to TRBJ1-1, with a possible D match to TRBD1 (5 bases). V was pared by 4 bases and J by 3 bases, with 12 bases between. Germline V lookup: CDR1 ENHRY, CDR2 SYGVKD. The CDR3 totals 14 residues.

This chain joins TRBV7-2 and TRBJ2-7; D not certain. The CDR3 extends over 14 amino acids. Between the trimmed V and J ends, which lost 5 bases and 2 bases, there was a span of 13 bases. Germline values: CDR1 SGHTA, CDR2 FQGNSA. CDR3 nucleotide sequence: TGTGCCAGCAGCCCGATTCTAGTCACCTACGAGCAGTACTTC. This translates into CASSPILVTYEQYF.

This clonotype was recorded a few times. The gene calls are TRBV2 and TRBJ1-2; 8 nucleotides match TRBD1. The CDR3 is 16 amino acids. J gave up 8 bases and V 0 bases, and 11 bases lay outside the gene matches. Germline assignment: CDR1 SNHLY and CDR2 FYNNEI. CDR3 sequence (DNA): TGTGCCAGCAGTGAAGCATCTACCAGGGGGCGCGAGGGCTACACCTTC. This gives the protein CASSEASTRGREGYTF. The whole variable domain, filled in from reference TRBV2 and TRBJ1-2, reads EPEVTQTPSHQVTQMGQEVILRCVPISNHLYFYWYRQILGQKVEFLVSFYNNEISEKSEIFDDQFSVERPDGSNFTLKIRSTKLEDSAMYFCASSEASTRGREGYTFGSGTRLTVV.